This T cell receptor beta chain is from a study of T cell repertoires and HLA-DP antigens. Overall study results and limits: Naive and memory CD4+ repertoires were not analysed separately.

After around 15 days, CD4+ cells were restimulated 20 to 30 h with the same allogeneic DPB1. HeLa stimulator cells carried retrovirally transduced HLA-DPA1/DPB1, HLA-DM, invariant chain and CD80. Irradiated (100 Gy) HeLa cells stimulated CD4+ cells at 3:1 with roughly 50 U/mL IL-2. Germline V gene lookup returns CDR1 SEHNR and CDR2 FQNEAQ (reference sequence). V lost 1 base and J lost 7, with 2 bases in between. CDR3 length equals 11 residues. Sequenced by immunoSEQ multiplex PCR; TCRdb stores in-frame clones only, minus some. This table has 1,500 to 2,000 clones, approximately 73% appearing once. The chain recombines TRBV7-9 with TRBJ2-1; no clear D gene. This TCR was sampled from a man aged 50-59 years in good health and CMV-seronegative. Sequenced input: CD137- CD4+ T cells from cultured PBMCs. CDR3 nucleotide sequence: TGTGCCAGCAGCTTAGGAAATGAGCAGTTCTTC. Protein product: CASSLGNEQFF.